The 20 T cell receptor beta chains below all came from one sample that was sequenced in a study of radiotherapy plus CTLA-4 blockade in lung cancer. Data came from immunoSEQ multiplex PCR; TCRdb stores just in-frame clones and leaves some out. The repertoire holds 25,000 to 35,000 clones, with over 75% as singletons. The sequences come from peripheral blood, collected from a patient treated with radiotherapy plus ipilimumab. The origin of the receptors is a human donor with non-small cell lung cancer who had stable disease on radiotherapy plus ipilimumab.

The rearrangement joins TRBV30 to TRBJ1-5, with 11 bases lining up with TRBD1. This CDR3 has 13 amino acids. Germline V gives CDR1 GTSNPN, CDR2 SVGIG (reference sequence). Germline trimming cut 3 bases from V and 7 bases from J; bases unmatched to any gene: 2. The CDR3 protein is CAWSGQGAQPQHF. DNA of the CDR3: TGTGCCTGGAGCGGACAGGGGGCCCAGCCCCAGCATTTT. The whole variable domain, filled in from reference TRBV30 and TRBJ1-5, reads SQTIHQWPATLVQPVGSPLSLECTVEGTSNPNLYWYRQAAGRGLQLLFYSVGIGQISSEVPQNLSASRPQDRQFILSSKKLLLSDSGFYLCAWSGQGAQPQHFGDGTRLSIL.

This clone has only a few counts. The DNA of the CDR3 is TGTGCCAGCAGCTCGCGGTGGGAGAACACTGAAGCTTTCTTT. It codes for CASSSRWENTEAFF. The chain links TRBV11-2 to TRBJ1-1; D is unclear. The CDR3 contains 14 residues. Germline V gene lookup returns CDR1 SGHAT and CDR2 FQNNGV. The germline V and J ends were trimmed by 4 bases and 1 base, with 10 bases remaining between them.

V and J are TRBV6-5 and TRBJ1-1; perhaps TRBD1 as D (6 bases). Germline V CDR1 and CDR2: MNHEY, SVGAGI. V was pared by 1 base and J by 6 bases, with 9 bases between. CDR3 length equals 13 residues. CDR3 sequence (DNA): TGTGCCAGCAGTTACTACAGGGAGTCTGAAGCTTTCTTT. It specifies CASSYYRESEAFF.

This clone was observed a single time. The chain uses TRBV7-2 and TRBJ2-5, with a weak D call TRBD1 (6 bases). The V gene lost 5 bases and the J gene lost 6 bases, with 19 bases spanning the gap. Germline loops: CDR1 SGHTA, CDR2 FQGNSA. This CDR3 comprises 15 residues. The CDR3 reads CASSPEGDRRQTQYF. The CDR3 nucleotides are TGTGCCAGCAGCCCCGAGGGCGACAGGCGGCAGACCCAGTACTTC.

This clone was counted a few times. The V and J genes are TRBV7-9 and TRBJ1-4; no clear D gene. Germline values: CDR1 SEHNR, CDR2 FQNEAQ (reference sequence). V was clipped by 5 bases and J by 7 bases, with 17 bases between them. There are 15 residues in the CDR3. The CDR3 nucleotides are TGTGCCAGCAGCCCGTGGACCGTCTGGGGTGAAAAACTGTTTTTT. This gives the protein CASSPWTVWGEKLFF.

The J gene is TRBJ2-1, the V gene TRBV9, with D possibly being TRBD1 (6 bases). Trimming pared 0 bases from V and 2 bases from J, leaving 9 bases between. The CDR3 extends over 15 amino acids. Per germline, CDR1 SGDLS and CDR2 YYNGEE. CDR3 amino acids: CASSVGGQTYNEQFF. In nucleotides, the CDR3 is TGTGCCAGCAGCGTAGGAGGACAGACCTACAATGAGCAGTTCTTC.

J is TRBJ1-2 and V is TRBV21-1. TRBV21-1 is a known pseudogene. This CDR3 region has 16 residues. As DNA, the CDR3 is TGTGCCAGCGCAAATCCGAGGGCAGGGTCTAATTATGGCTACACCTTC. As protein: CASANPRAGSNYGYTF.

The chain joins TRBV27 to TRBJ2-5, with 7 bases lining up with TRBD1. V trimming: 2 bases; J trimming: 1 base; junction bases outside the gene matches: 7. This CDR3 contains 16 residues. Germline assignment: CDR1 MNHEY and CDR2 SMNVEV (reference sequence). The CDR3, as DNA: TGTGCCAGCAGTTTAGCGTATGGGACAGCCCAAGAGACCCAGTACTTC. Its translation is CASSLAYGTAQETQYF.

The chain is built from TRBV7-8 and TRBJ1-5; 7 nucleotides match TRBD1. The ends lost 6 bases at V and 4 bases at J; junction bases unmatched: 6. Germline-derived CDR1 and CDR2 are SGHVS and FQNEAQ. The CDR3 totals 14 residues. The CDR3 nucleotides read TGTGCCAGCAGTTACAGGGGACTAAATCAGCCCCAGCATTTT. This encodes CASSYRGLNQPQHF.

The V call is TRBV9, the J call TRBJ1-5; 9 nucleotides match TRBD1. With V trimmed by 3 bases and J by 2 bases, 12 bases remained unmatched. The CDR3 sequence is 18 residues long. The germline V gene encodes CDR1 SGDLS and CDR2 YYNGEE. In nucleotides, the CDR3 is TGTGCCAGCAGCGATCGGGACAGGGCGAGGATAGGCAATCAGCCCCAGCATTTT. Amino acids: CASSDRDRARIGNQPQHF.

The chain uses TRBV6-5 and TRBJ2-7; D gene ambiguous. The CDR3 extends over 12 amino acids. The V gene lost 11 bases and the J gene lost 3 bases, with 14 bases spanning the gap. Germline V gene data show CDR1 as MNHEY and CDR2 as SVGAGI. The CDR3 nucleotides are TGTGCCTCCGAAGGCAGAGTCTACGAGCAGTACGTC. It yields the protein CASEGRVYEQYV.

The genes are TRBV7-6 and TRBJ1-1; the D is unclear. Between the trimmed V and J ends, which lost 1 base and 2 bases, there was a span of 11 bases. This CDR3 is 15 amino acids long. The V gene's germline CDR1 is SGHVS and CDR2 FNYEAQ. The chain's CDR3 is CASSLGSRSNTEAFF. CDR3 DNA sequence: TGTGCCAGCAGCTTAGGAAGCAGGTCAAACACTGAAGCTTTCTTT.

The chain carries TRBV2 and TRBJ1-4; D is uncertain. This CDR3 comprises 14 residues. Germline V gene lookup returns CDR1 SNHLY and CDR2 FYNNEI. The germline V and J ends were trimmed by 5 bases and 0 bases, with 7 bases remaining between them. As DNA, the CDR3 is TGTGCCAGCAGTCTCTCATCAACTAATGAAAAACTGTTTTTT. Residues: CASSLSSTNEKLFF.

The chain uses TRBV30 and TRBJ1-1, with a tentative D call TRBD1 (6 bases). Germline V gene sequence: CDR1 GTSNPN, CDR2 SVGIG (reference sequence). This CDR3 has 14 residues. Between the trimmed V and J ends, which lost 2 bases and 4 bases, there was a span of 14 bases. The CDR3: CAWSTTGISTEAFF. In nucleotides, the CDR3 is TGTGCCTGGAGTACGACAGGCATTAGCACTGAAGCTTTCTTT. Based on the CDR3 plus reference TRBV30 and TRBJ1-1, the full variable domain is SQTIHQWPATLVQPVGSPLSLECTVEGTSNPNLYWYRQAAGRGLQLLFYSVGIGQISSEVPQNLSASRPQDRQFILSSKKLLLSDSGFYLCAWSTTGISTEAFFGQGTRLTVV.

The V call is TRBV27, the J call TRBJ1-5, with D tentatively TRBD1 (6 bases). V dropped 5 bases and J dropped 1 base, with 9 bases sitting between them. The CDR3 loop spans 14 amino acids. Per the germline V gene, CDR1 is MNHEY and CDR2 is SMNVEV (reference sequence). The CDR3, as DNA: TGTGCCAGCAGTGGGGGACAAAGCAATCAGCCCCAGCATTTT. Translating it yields CASSGGQSNQPQHF.

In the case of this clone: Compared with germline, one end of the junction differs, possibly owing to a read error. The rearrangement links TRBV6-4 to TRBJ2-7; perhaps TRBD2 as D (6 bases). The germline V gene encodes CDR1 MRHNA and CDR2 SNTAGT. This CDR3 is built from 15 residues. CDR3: CASSYSGDGSYEQYF. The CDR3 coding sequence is TGTGCCAGCAGTTACTCGGGGGACGGATCCTACGAGCAGTACTTC.

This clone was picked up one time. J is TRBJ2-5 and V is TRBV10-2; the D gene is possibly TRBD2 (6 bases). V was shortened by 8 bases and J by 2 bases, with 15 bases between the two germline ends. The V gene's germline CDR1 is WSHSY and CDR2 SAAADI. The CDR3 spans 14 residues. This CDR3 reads CASPRGGRQETQYF. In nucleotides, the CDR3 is TGCGCCAGCCCGAGGGGAGGAAGACAAGAGACCCAGTACTTC.

The CDR3 here is CASSQIGGTYQETQYF. In DNA, the CDR3 is TGTGCCAGCTCTCAAATCGGGGGGACATACCAAGAGACCCAGTACTTC. The chain is built from TRBV19 and TRBJ2-5; D may be TRBD2 (7 bases). This CDR3 contains 16 residues. The V end lost 9 bases, the J end lost 0 bases, and 20 bases lay between the germline ends. Germline CDR1 is LNHDA and CDR2 is SQIVND (reference sequence).

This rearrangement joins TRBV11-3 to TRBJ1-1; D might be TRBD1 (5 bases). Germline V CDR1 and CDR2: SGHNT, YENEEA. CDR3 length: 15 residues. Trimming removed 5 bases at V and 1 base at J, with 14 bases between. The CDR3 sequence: CASSPRETENTEAFF. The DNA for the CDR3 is TGTGCCAGCAGCCCCAGAGAGACAGAGAACACTGAAGCTTTCTTT.

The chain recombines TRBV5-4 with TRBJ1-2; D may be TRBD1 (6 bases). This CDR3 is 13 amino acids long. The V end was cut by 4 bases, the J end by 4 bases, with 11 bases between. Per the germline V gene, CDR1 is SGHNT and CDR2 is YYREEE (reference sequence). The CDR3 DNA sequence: TGTGCCAGCAGCCTAGACAGGTCCTATGGCTACACCTTC. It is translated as CASSLDRSYGYTF. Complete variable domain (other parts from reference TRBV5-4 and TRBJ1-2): ETGVTQSPTHLIKTRGQQVTLRCSSQSGHNTVSWYQQALGQGPQFIFQYYREEENGRGNFPPRFSGLQFPNYSSELNVNALELDDSALYLCASSLDRSYGYTFGSGTRLTVV.